One sample yielded the 16 T cell receptor beta chains listed below, sequenced in a study of blood T cell repertoires in COVID-19. This table comes from immunoSEQ multiplex PCR, and its TCRdb copy is limited to in-frame clones, with some not included. The sample has roughly 180,000 clones; about 81% are singletons. Sequencing was performed on peripheral blood. All receptors come from a woman of 80 years or more with COVID-19, enrolled during active disease.

This clone occurred a few times. The rearrangement uses TRBV4-1 and TRBJ2-7; D remains ambiguous. Germline V lookup: CDR1 MGHRA, CDR2 YSYEKL. There are 13 residues in the CDR3. Trimming took off 4 bases at V and 2 bases at J, with 9 bases between the two ends. The CDR3 nucleotides are TGCGCCAGCAGCCGAGACGGTACCTACGAGCAGTACTTC. Protein sequence: CASSRDGTYEQYF.

This chain joins TRBV3-1 (or the pseudogene TRBV3-2) and TRBJ1-2; tentative D call: TRBD1 (6 bases). Trimming shortened V by 6 bases and J by 2 bases, and 13 bases separated the two germline ends. Germline V gene sequence: CDR1 LGHDT, CDR2 YNNKEL (reference sequence). This CDR3 has 14 residues. This CDR3 reads CASSRGQTNYGYTF. CDR3 in DNA: TGTGCCAGCAGTCGCGGACAGACCAACTATGGCTACACCTTC.

CDR3 sequence reads: CASSLFGAGANVLTF. DNA of the CDR3: TGTGCCAGCAGCTTGTTCGGGGCTGGGGCCAACGTCCTGACTTTC. This chain links TRBV5-4 with TRBJ2-6, with D tentatively TRBD2 (5 bases). The CDR3 is 15 residues long. The V end lost 1 base, the J end lost 2 bases, and 7 bases lay between the germline ends. Germline CDR1 and CDR2: SGHNT and YYREEE (reference sequence).

The gene calls are TRBV15 and TRBJ2-5, with 9 bases identical to TRBD2. Germline assignment: CDR1 LNHNV and CDR2 YYDKDF (reference sequence). V lost 0 bases and J lost 4; bases outside the gene matches: 6. The CDR3 has 16 amino acids. The CDR3 coding sequence is TGTGCCACCAGCAGAGAGATGGGCGGGGGGGGAGAGACCCAGTACTTC. Its translation: CATSREMGGGGETQYF.

V and J are TRBV5-1 and TRBJ2-7; tentatively, D is TRBD1 (6 bases). Germline V gene lookup returns CDR1 SGHRS and CDR2 YFSETQ. V lost 4 bases and J lost 4, with 15 bases in between. CDR3 length equals 14 residues. This CDR3 reads CASSDTGKGYEQYF. CDR3 bases: TGCGCCAGCAGCGATACAGGGAAAGGATACGAGCAGTACTTC.

The rearrangement links TRBV9 to TRBJ1-6, with no clear D. The CDR3 extends over 16 amino acids. Germline assignment: CDR1 SGDLS and CDR2 YYNGEE. V lost 3 bases and J lost 0, with 10 bases in between. Here the CDR3 reads CASSAAGVSYNSPLHF. In nucleotides, the CDR3 is TGTGCCAGCAGCGCCGCCGGGGTCTCCTATAATTCACCCCTCCACTTT. Together with reference TRBV9 and TRBJ1-6, the CDR3 gives the full variable domain: DSGVTQTPKHLITATGQRVTLRCSPRSGDLSVYWYQQSLDQGLQFLIQYYNGEERAKGNILERFSAQQFPDLHSELNLSSLELGDSALYFCASSAAGVSYNSPLHFGNGTRLTVT.

This clone turned up a few times. V is TRBV19 and J is TRBJ1-5, with 8 nucleotides matching TRBD1. CDR3 length: 15 residues. Germline trimming cut 4 bases from V and 5 bases from J; bases unmatched to any gene: 7. Germline values: CDR1 LNHDA, CDR2 SQIVND (reference sequence). The CDR3 here is CASSTGQGRDQPQHF. The CDR3, as DNA: TGTGCCAGTAGTACCGGACAGGGAAGAGATCAGCCCCAGCATTTT.

A single count supports this clone. The chain uses TRBV13 and TRBJ1-2; D possibly corresponds to TRBD1 (6 bases). Germline loops: CDR1 PRHDT, CDR2 FYEKMQ (reference sequence). The ends were cut back, 4 bases at V and 2 bases at J, with 14 bases in the middle. CDR3 length equals 15 residues. CDR3 protein: CASSSDRTANYGYTF. CDR3 bases: TGTGCCAGCAGCTCGGACCGGACAGCCAACTATGGCTACACCTTC.

The chain carries TRBV7-2 and TRBJ2-5; D is unclear. Germline lookup yields CDR1 SGHTA and CDR2 FQGNSA. V lost 1 base and J 2 bases, leaving 11 bases between the germline ends. CDR3 length equals 15 residues. Here the CDR3 reads CASSLVAGLQETQYF. The CDR3 nucleotides read TGTGCCAGCAGCTTAGTTGCAGGATTACAAGAGACCCAGTACTTC.

This chain links TRBV6-5 with TRBJ1-5; the D gene is possibly TRBD1 (6 bases). The CDR3 contains 14 residues. Germline-derived CDR1 and CDR2 are MNHEY and SVGAGI. V lost 6 bases and J 3 bases, leaving 12 bases between the germline ends. The DNA for the CDR3 is TGTGCCAGCAGCCTGGACAGCTTCAATCAGCCCCAGCATTTT. Protein sequence: CASSLDSFNQPQHF.

The gene calls are TRBV10-3 and TRBJ1-2; perhaps TRBD1 as D (6 bases). The germline V gene has CDR1 ENHRY and CDR2 SYGVKD. The CDR3 consists of 14 residues. The V end was cut by 7 bases, the J end by 4 bases, with 16 bases between. The CDR3 nucleotides are TGTGCCATCAATTATTTAGGGACATCCTATGGCTACACCTTC. The encoded protein is CAINYLGTSYGYTF.

The chain couples TRBV28 to TRBJ1-4; D is unclear. CDR1 is MDHEN, CDR2 SYDVKM, per germline. V dropped 3 bases and J dropped 0 bases, with 8 bases sitting between them. The CDR3 has 15 residues. CDR3 DNA sequence: TGTGCCAGCAGTTTCAGATTTGCAACTAATGAAAAACTGTTTTTT. Translated: CASSFRFATNEKLFF.

The V gene is TRBV5-3, the J gene TRBJ1-1; D unresolved. TRBV5-3 is marked as an open reading frame, function uncertain. The length of the CDR3 is 18 residues. V lost 3 bases to trimming and J lost 2 bases, with 23 bases between them. As DNA, the CDR3 is TGTGCCAGAAGCTGCCCCCGGGGAAACTTCGGCGCTAACACTGAAGCTTTCTTT. As protein: CARSCPRGNFGANTEAFF.

V gene TRBV19 combines with J gene TRBJ1-2; TRBD1 agrees at 8 bases. CDR1 LNHDA and CDR2 SQIVND come from the germline V gene (reference sequence). The V segment lost 1 base and the J segment 13 bases; nucleotides outside the gene matches: 5. This CDR3 has 12 amino acids. The CDR3 DNA reads as TGTGCCAGTAGTATAGGTCAGGGGGCGATCACCTTC. Translating it yields CASSIGQGAITF. The full variable domain, rest sourced from reference TRBV19 and TRBJ1-2, is DGGITQSPKYLFRKEGQNVTLSCEQNLNHDAMYWYRQDPGQGLRLIYYSQIVNDFQKGDIAEGYSVSREKKESFPLTVTSAQKNPTAFYLCASSIGQGAITFGSGTRLTVV.

This clone showed up just a few times. This chain connects TRBV11-2 to TRBJ2-7; 9 bases fit TRBD2. V lost 6 bases to trimming and J lost 3 bases; unmatched junction nucleotides: 9. This CDR3 spans 15 amino acids. Germline assignment: CDR1 SGHAT and CDR2 FQNNGV. The CDR3 sequence is CASSLGTSRYYEQYF. For the CDR3, the DNA is TGTGCCAGCAGTCTCGGGACTAGCAGGTACTACGAGCAGTACTTC.

This sequence joins TRBV15 and TRBJ2-5, with D possibly matching TRBD1 (6 bases). Germline V gene data show CDR1 as LNHNV and CDR2 as YYDKDF (reference sequence). The CDR3 runs 16 residues. The ends were cut back, 0 bases at V and 1 base at J, with 12 bases in the middle. The CDR3 DNA follows: TGTGCCACCAGCAGAGATAAGTACAGGGCCCAAGAGACCCAGTACTTC. This codes for CATSRDKYRAQETQYF.